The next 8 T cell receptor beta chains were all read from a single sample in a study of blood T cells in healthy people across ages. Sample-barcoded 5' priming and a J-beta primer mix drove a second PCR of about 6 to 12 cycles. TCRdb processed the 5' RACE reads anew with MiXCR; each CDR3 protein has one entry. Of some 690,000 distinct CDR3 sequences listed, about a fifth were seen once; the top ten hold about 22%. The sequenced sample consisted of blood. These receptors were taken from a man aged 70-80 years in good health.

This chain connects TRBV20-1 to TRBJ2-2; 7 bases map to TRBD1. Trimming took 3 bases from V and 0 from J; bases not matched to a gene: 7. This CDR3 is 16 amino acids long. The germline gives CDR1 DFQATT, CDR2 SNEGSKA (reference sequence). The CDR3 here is CSASGFGTANTGELFF. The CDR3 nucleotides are TGCAGTGCTAGCGGGTTCGGGACAGCGAACACCGGGGAGCTGTTTTTT.

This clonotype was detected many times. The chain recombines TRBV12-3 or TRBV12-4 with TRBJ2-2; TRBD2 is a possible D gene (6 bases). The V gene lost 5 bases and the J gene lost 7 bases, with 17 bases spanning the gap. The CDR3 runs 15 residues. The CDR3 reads CASSPTGVGSGELFF. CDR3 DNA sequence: TGTGCCAGCAGTCCAACGGGAGTTGGAAGCGGGGAGCTGTTTTTT.

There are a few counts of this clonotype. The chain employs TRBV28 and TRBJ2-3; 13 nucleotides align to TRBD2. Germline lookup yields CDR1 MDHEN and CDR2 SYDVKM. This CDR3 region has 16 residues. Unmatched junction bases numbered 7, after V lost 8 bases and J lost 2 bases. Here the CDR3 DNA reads TGTGCCAGCCCCAAGGGGACTAGCGGGGCCACAGATACGCAGTATTTT. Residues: CASPKGTSGATDTQYF.

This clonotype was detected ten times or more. The CDR3: CAGSTGTANYGYTF. CDR3 coding DNA: TGTGCCGGATCGACCGGGACAGCTAACTATGGCTACACCTTC. This chain joins TRBV2 and TRBJ1-2; 7 nucleotides agree with TRBD1. J was trimmed by 0 bases and V by 11 bases; bases with no gene match: 9. CDR3 length: 14 residues. Germline V lookup: CDR1 SNHLY, CDR2 FYNNEI.

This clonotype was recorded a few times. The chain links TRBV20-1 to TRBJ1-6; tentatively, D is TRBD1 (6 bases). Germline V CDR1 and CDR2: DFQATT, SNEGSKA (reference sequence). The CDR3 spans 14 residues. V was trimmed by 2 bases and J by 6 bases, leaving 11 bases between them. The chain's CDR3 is CSARPGGGNSPLHF. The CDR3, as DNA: TGCAGTGCTAGACCTGGGGGCGGTAATTCACCCCTCCACTTT.

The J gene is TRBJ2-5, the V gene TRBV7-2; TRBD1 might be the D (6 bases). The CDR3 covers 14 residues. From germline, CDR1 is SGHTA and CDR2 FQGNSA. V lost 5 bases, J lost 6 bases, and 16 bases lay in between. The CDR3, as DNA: TGTGCCAGCAGCGGCACAGGGACGGGAAAGACCCAGTACTTC. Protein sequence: CASSGTGTGKTQYF.

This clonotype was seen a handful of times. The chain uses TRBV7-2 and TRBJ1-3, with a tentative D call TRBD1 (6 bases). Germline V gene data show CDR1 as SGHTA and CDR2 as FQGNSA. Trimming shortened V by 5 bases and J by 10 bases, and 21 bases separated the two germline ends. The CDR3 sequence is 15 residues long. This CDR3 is CASSLDTGLSKTIYF. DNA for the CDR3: TGTGCCAGCAGCCTCGATACAGGGTTATCGAAGACCATATATTTT.

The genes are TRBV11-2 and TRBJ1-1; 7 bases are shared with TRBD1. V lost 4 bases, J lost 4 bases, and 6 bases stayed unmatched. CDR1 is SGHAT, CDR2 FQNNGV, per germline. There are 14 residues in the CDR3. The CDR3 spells CASSWAGGGTEAFF. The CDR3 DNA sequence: TGTGCCAGCAGCTGGGCAGGGGGGGGCACTGAAGCTTTCTTT.